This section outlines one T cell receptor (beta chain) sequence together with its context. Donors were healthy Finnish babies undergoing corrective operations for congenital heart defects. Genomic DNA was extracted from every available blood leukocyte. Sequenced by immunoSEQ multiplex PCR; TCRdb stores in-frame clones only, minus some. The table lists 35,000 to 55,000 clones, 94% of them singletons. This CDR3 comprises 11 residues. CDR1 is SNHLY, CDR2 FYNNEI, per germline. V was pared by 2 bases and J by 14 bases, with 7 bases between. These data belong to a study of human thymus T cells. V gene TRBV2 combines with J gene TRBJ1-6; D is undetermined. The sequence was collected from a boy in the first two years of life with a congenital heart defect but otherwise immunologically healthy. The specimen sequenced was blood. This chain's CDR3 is CASSEWEALHF. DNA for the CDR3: TGTGCCAGCAGTGAATGGGAGGCCCTCCACTTT.